The present T cell receptor (beta chain) was sequenced within a study of monozygotic twins with inflammatory bowel disease. The CDR3 is 14 amino acids. Molecular identifiers with 6-nucleotide sample barcodes were added during cDNA synthesis via template switching. TCRdb processed the 5' RACE reads again and assigns one entry to each CDR3 protein, with no DNA. In total, the table holds tens of thousands of distinct CDR3 sequences. Overall study findings and caveats: Relative to healthy twins, IBD patients had fewer clonotypes in common with others, a gap that was especially apparent with disease activity.

Turning to this clonotype: No antigen is known for it.

The receptor comes from a human donor with ulcerative colitis or Crohn's disease, or a healthy co-twin of an affected twin (not recorded which). The specimen sequenced was blood. The chain recombines TRBV12-3 or TRBV12-4 with TRBJ2-7; the D call of TRBD1 rests on TCRdb alone, since no DNA is present to check it. The CDR3 protein is CASSLGDTRYEQYF.